The rows below give T cell receptor beta chains drawn from one sample of a study of T cell responses to AZD1222 COVID-19 vaccine. Using immunoSEQ multiplex PCR, the repertoire was profiled, and TCRdb retains in-frame clones only, with some absent. The data contain over 100,000 clones, approximately 89% of them singletons. The sequenced sample was peripheral blood, obtained on day 0 of AZD1222 vaccination. These receptors came from an adult in good health. Each CDR3 is given with its conserved first and last residue. The order of the fields is V gene, clone size, J gene, D gene, CDR3 DNA, CDR3 protein. The D gene is left open where the match is weak. Only part of the rows carry a size: once, few, many, or a class if the clone is expanded.

TRBV6-2/TRBV6-3	-	TRBJ1-4	-	TGTGCCAGCAGTTACAGTTCCCCGGATTATGAAAAACTGTTTTTT	CASSYSSPDYEKLFF
TRBV10-2	-	TRBJ2-1	-	TGCGCCAGCAGTAATAGACGGGCCCGGGGGAATGAGCAGTTCTTC	CASSNRRARGNEQFF
TRBV19	-	TRBJ1-3	-	TGTGCCAGTAGTCTCCGGGCCGCGGGAGGAAACACCATATATTTT	CASSLRAAGGNTIYF
TRBV29-1	-	TRBJ2-1	TRBD1	TGCAGCTCGGACAGGGTGAGCTCCTACAATGAGCAGTTCTTC	CSSDRVSSYNEQFF
TRBV12-5	-	TRBJ1-1	-	TGTGCTAGTGGTTTGGTGGCAGGGTGGGACACTGAAGCTTTCTTT	CASGLVAGWDTEAFF
TRBV3-1/TRBV3-2	-	TRBJ2-1	-	TGTGCCAGCAGCCAAGTAGCACAAGGCGAGCAGTTCTTC	CASSQVAQGEQFF
TRBV19	-	TRBJ2-3	-	TGTGCCAGTAGTATAGTCGATTCCGCAGATACGCAGTATTTT	CASSIVDSADTQYF
TRBV4-3	-	TRBJ1-2	TRBD1	TGCGCCAGCAGCCAAGAACTCGGGACAGGGGGCTTTGGCTACACCTTC	CASSQELGTGGFGYTF
TRBV27	once	TRBJ2-1	-	TGTGCCAGCAGTCCCCCTTGGCTAGGCAGCTACAATGAGCAGTTCTTC	CASSPPWLGSYNEQFF
TRBV5-8	-	TRBJ1-6	-	TGTGCCAGCAGCCTGCGCTTTAGCTCCTATAATTCACCCCTCCACTTT	CASSLRFSSYNSPLHF
TRBV9	-	TRBJ1-1	-	TGTGCCAGCAGCGTTACAGTGAACACTGAAGCTTTCTTT	CASSVTVNTEAFF
TRBV3-1/TRBV3-2	-	TRBJ2-7	TRBD2	TGTGCCAGCAGTCTAAAAGCGGGGGGGCTTAGCGAGCAGTACTTC	CASSLKAGGLSEQYF
TRBV4-3	once	TRBJ2-1	TRBD2	TGCGCCAGCAGCCAAGATCCGGCGGGGGGTGAGCAGTTCTTC	CASSQDPAGGEQFF
TRBV6-1	-	TRBJ1-1	TRBD1	TGTGCCAGCAGTGAAATGAGGCCCACAGGGGCCCACAACACTGAAGCTTTCTTT	CASSEMRPTGAHNTEAFF
TRBV18	-	TRBJ1-1	TRBD1	TGTGCCAGCTCACCGGACAGGGGAACTGAAGCTTTCTTT	CASSPDRGTEAFF
TRBV7-2	-	TRBJ2-4	TRBD2	TGTGCCAGCAGTAAGGGACTAGCGACCCTGGGGGCCAAAAACATTCAGTACTTC	CASSKGLATLGAKNIQYF
TRBV27	-	TRBJ1-2	-	TGTGCCAGCAGTTTATCGATTAAAGTGAGGGGTGAAGGCTACACCTTC	CASSLSIKVRGEGYTF
TRBV9	once	TRBJ1-2	-	TGTGCCAGCAGCGTAGGGGCGGGCGGGAGTAACTATGGCTACACCTTC	CASSVGAGGSNYGYTF
TRBV18	-	TRBJ1-6	-	TGTGCCAGCTCACCGGACTTTAATTCACCCCTCCACTTT	CASSPDFNSPLHF
TRBV6-5	-	TRBJ2-5	-	TGTGCCAGCAAGCTGGGGGGCGGAAAGACCCAGTACTTC	CASKLGGGKTQYF
TRBV19	-	TRBJ2-7	TRBD1	TGTGCCAGTAGTACCCCTCGGACAGGGGCCTACGAGCAGTACTTC	CASSTPRTGAYEQYF
TRBV6-5	-	TRBJ1-4	-	TGTGCCAGCAGTTACTCCACTGAGGGGCGAGAAAAACTGTTTTTT	CASSYSTEGREKLFF
TRBV7-3	-	TRBJ2-2	-	TGTGCCAGCAGCCTCGGGCCAGGGACATCAGGGGCCGGGGAGCTGTTTTTT	CASSLGPGTSGAGELFF
TRBV7-3	-	TRBJ2-2	TRBD1	TGTGCCAGCAGCCGGGGACAGGGGGAGACCGGGGAGCTGTTTTTT	CASSRGQGETGELFF
TRBV5-4	-	TRBJ1-2	TRBD1	TGTGCCAGCAGCTTGCAGGGACAGGGGGCAGGGTCGAGAGGCTACACCTTC	CASSLQGQGAGSRGYTF
TRBV5-4	-	TRBJ2-1	TRBD2	TGTGCCAGCGGGCTAGCGGGGAATCACAATGAGCAGTTCTTC	CASGLAGNHNEQFF
TRBV6-1	-	TRBJ2-3	-	TGTGCCAGCAGTGAAATGGCAGATACGCAGTATTTT	CASSEMADTQYF
TRBV4-2	-	TRBJ2-7	-	TGTGCCAGCAGCCAAGATTCAGGGTCGGTCGACTACGAGCAGTACTTC	CASSQDSGSVDYEQYF
TRBV5-4	-	TRBJ1-6	TRBD1	TGTGCCAGCAGCTCCGACAGGGCATCACCCCTCCACTTT	CASSSDRASPLHF
TRBV7-3	-	TRBJ2-3	-	TGTGCCAGCGGCGTCGGCACAGATACGCAGTATTTT	CASGVGTDTQYF
TRBV3-1/TRBV3-2	-	TRBJ1-3	TRBD1	TGTGCCAGCAGCCAGACAGGGGGCAGTACTGGAAACACCATATATTTT	CASSQTGGSTGNTIYF
TRBV11-2	-	TRBJ1-2	-	TGTGCCAGCAGCCTTGGGGGTTACTATGGCTACACCTTC	CASSLGGYYGYTF
TRBV28	-	TRBJ1-4	-	TGTGCCAGCAGTTTGGTGGGTACTAATGAAAAACTGTTTTTT	CASSLVGTNEKLFF
TRBV9	once	TRBJ2-1	-	TGTGCCAGCAGCGTCGGACTTTCCTACAATGAGCAGTTCTTC	CASSVGLSYNEQFF
TRBV7-2	-	TRBJ1-5	-	TGTGCCAGCAGACCTGACAGGTTGAGCAATCAGCCCCAGCATTTT	CASRPDRLSNQPQHF
TRBV25-1	-	TRBJ2-7	TRBD1	TGTGCCAGCAGTGCCCGACAGGGCCCAAACGAGCAGTACTTC	CASSARQGPNEQYF
TRBV3-1/TRBV3-2	-	TRBJ1-1	-	TGTGCCAGCAGCCTCCAAGCGAGGACTGAAGCTTTCTTT	CASSLQARTEAFF
TRBV5-1	-	TRBJ1-2	TRBD1	TGCGCCAGCAGCTTTGGAACAGGGGGCGCAGATTATGGCTACACCTTC	CASSFGTGGADYGYTF
TRBV5-4	once	TRBJ1-4	-	TGTGCCAGCAGCCTAGACAGGAGGGAGAATGAAAAACTGTTTTTT	CASSLDRRENEKLFF
TRBV19	-	TRBJ1-1	-	TGTGCCAGTCCAAATGCAGGGAGGACTGAAGCTTTCTTT	CASPNAGRTEAFF
TRBV6-4	-	TRBJ1-2	TRBD1	TGTGCCAGCAGGTCCCAGGGGGAGAGGGGCTACACCTTC	CASRSQGERGYTF
TRBV7-9	-	TRBJ2-7	-	TGTGCCAGCAGCGCCACGGGACACCCCTACGAGCAGTACTTC	CASSATGHPYEQYF
TRBV3-1/TRBV3-2	-	TRBJ2-2	TRBD1	TGTGCCAGCAGCCAAGAGGACAGGGGGAGGACCGGGGAGCTGTTTTTT	CASSQEDRGRTGELFF
TRBV10-3	few	TRBJ1-6	-	TGTGCCATCAGAGGGGCCGGCTATTCACCCCTCCACTTT	CAIRGAGYSPLHF
TRBV9	once	TRBJ2-2	TRBD2	TGTGCCAGCAGCTCTCTAGCGGGGGGGCCAGGCACCGGGGAGCTGTTTTTT	CASSSLAGGPGTGELFF